A selection of T cell receptor beta chains follows, all from one sample in a study of CD8+CD57+ T cells in acquired aplastic anemia. TCRdb reprocessed the reads with MiXCR, giving one entry per CDR3 protein. The sample gives 200,000 or so distinct CDR3 sequences, more than 55% of which show up once; about 60% is in the top ten. Source material: sorted CD4+, CD8+, or CD8+CD57+ T cells (not recorded which) from PBMCs. The receptor source for this set is a human donor with aplastic anemia. Both conserved end residues are part of each CDR3. The D gene is left open where the match is weak. Expanded clones are given a class, and other clones once, few, many or no size at all.

D | size | J | V | CDR3 | DNA
NA | NA | TRBJ1-6 | TRBV28 | CASSLRSPLHF | TGTGCCAGCAGTCTCCGGTCACCCCTCCACTTT
NA | NA | TRBJ2-7 | TRBV10-3 | CAIRDDRSGRYEQYF | TGTGCCATCAGAGACGACAGGTCGGGTCGCTACGAGCAGTACTTC
TRBD1 | few | TRBJ2-7 | TRBV7-3 | CASKDRDRGMNEQYF | TGTGCCAGCAAAGACCGGGACAGGGGGATGAACGAGCAGTACTTC
TRBD1 | NA | TRBJ2-7 | TRBV5-4 | CASSLGDRGYEQYF | TGTGCCAGCAGCTTGGGGGACAGGGGGTACGAGCAGTACTTC
NA | NA | TRBJ1-4 | TRBV10-3 | CAISAVGGEKLFF | TGTGCCATCAGCGCGGTCGGGGGCGAAAAACTGTTTTTT
TRBD1 | NA | TRBJ2-5 | TRBV19 | CASSIAGQGRQETQYF | TGTGCCAGTAGTATAGCAGGACAGGGGCGACAAGAGACCCAGTACTTC
NA | NA | TRBJ2-3 | TRBV7-9 | CASQGLQVGDTQYF | TGTGCCAGCCAGGGACTCCAGGTTGGAGATACGCAGTATTTT
TRBD2 | NA | TRBJ2-7 | TRBV9 | CASSVGPGGYEQYF | TGTGCCAGCAGCGTAGGCCCGGGGGGATACGAGCAGTACTTC
TRBD1 | NA | TRBJ2-7 | TRBV25-1 | CTSSETEGAEQYF | TGTACCAGCAGTGAAACCGAGGGGGCCGAGCAGTACTTC
TRBD2 | many | TRBJ2-3 | TRBV20-1 | CSASPSGDHTDTQYF | TGCAGCGCTAGCCCTAGCGGGGACCACACAGATACGCAGTATTTT
TRBD1 | few | TRBJ1-5 | TRBV2 | CASSARIPADRVGNQPQHF | TGTGCCAGCAGCGCGAGAATCCCGGCGGACAGGGTCGGGAATCAGCCCCAGCATTTT
NA | NA | TRBJ1-1 | TRBV7-2 | CASSLTSNTEAFF | TGTGCCAGCAGCTTAACCAGCAACACTGAAGCTTTCTTT
NA | many | TRBJ2-7 | TRBV12-3/TRBV12-4 | CASCGDGQEQYF | TGTGCCAGCTGTGGGGACGGCCAGGAGCAGTACTTC
TRBD1 | many | TRBJ2-7 | TRBV2 | CASSEGQVSYEQYF | TGTGCCAGCAGTGAGGGACAGGTCTCCTACGAGCAGTACTTC
NA | NA | TRBJ1-3 | TRBV7-9 | CASSLPEGDSGNTIYF | TGTGCCAGCAGCCTTCCGGAGGGAGACTCTGGAAACACCATATATTTT
NA | NA | TRBJ1-5 | TRBV20-1 | CSAPYPGGNQPQHF | TGCAGTGCTCCATACCCGGGTGGCAATCAGCCCCAGCATTTT
NA | NA | TRBJ1-6 | TRBV2 | CASRKQVDNSPLHF | TGTGCCAGCCGAAAACAGGTTGATAATTCACCCCTCCACTTT
TRBD2 | NA | TRBJ2-7 | TRBV19 | CASRPGGAYSEQYF | TGTGCCAGTAGGCCGGGGGGTGCTTACTCCGAGCAGTACTTC
NA | NA | TRBJ1-1 | TRBV4-1 | CASSQDWSANTEAFF | TGCGCCAGCAGCCAAGATTGGTCGGCGAACACTGAAGCTTTCTTT
TRBD1 | NA | TRBJ1-1 | TRBV20-1 | CSAGQGNTEAFF | TGCAGTGCTGGACAGGGGAACACTGAAGCTTTCTTT
TRBD2 | NA | TRBJ2-7 | TRBV9 | CASGVRGGSTYEQYF | TGTGCCAGCGGCGTCCGGGGGGGGAGTACCTACGAGCAGTACTTC
TRBD1 | NA | TRBJ1-2 | TRBV19 | CASSTRTGAAHYGYTF | TGTGCCAGTAGTACCCGGACAGGGGCCGCCCATTATGGCTACACCTTC
NA | NA | TRBJ2-7 | TRBV20-1 | CSASPGQYEQYF | TGCAGTGCTAGTCCTGGACAGTACGAGCAGTACTTC
NA | few | TRBJ2-7 | TRBV20-1 | CSAGGKSYEQYF | TGCAGTGCGGGGGGCAAGTCCTACGAGCAGTACTTC
NA | NA | TRBJ1-4 | TRBV20-1 | CCALGGDATNEKLLF | TGCTGTGCTCTCGGGGGGGATGCGACTAATGAAAAACTGCTTTTT
NA | NA | TRBJ1-2 | TRBV7-9 | CASSGDQSRGYTF | TGTGCCAGCAGCGGGGACCAGAGTCGCGGCTACACCTTC
NA | NA | TRBJ1-4 | TRBV24-1 | CATSDPGPGGDEKLFF | TGTGCCACCAGTGATCCGGGACCGGGGGGGGATGAAAAACTGTTTTTT
NA | NA | TRBJ2-7 | TRBV27 | CASSLGLGNSYEQYF | TGTGCCAGCAGTTTGGGACTGGGAAACTCCTACGAGCAGTACTTC
TRBD1 | NA | TRBJ1-6 | TRBV5-1 | CASCGQGDSPLHF | TGCGCCAGCTGTGGACAGGGTGATTCACCCCTCCACTTT
NA | NA | TRBJ2-6 | TRBV29-1 | CSVESDRRTGANVLTF | TGCAGCGTTGAAAGTGACCGGAGGACCGGGGCCAACGTCCTGACTTTC
TRBD2 | NA | TRBJ2-2 | TRBV5-1 | CASSTGGPSTGELFF | TGCGCCAGCAGCACGGGGGGGCCGAGCACCGGGGAGCTGTTTTTT
NA | NA | TRBJ2-3 | TRBV20-1 | CSGGTGRPDTQYF | TGCAGTGGGGGCACAGGGAGACCAGATACGCAGTATTTT
NA | NA | TRBJ2-1 | TRBV6-5 | CASSYSGGLSYNEQFF | TGTGCCAGCAGTTACTCCGGGGGGCTCTCCTACAATGAGCAGTTCTTC
NA | NA | TRBJ2-2 | TRBV7-2 | CASSLGWGLGELFF | TGTGCCAGCAGTTTGGGATGGGGGCTTGGGGAGCTGTTTTTT
NA | few | TRBJ2-1 | TRBV6-5 | CASSYYHRGGNEQFF | TGTGCCAGCAGTTACTATCATCGGGGCGGCAATGAGCAGTTCTTC
NA | NA | TRBJ1-6 | TRBV7-2 | CASSKGRLGHSPLHF | TGTGCCAGCAGCAAGGGACGCCTGGGGCATTCACCCCTCCACTTT
TRBD2 | NA | TRBJ2-5 | TRBV19 | CASSGLAGVGETQYF | TGTGCCAGCAGCGGGCTAGCGGGAGTGGGGGAGACCCAGTACTTC
TRBD2 | once | TRBJ2-3 | TRBV14 | CASSQPGLAGDTQYF | TGTGCCAGCAGCCAGCCCGGACTAGCGGGAGATACGCAGTATTTT
NA | many | TRBJ1-2 | TRBV20-1 | CSARGRENYGYTF | TGCAGTGCTAGAGGCAGGGAAAACTATGGCTACACCTTC
TRBD1 | NA | TRBJ2-1 | TRBV11-2 | CASSLVAGGSEQFF | TGTGCCAGCAGCTTAGTAGCAGGGGGCAGTGAGCAGTTCTTC
NA | NA | TRBJ2-2 | TRBV20-1 | CSASGGGTGELFF | TGCAGTGCTAGCGGGGGCGGCACCGGGGAGCTGTTTTTT
TRBD2 | NA | TRBJ2-1 | TRBV24-1 | CATSDPRREGEQFF | TGTGCCACCAGTGACCCTCGACGGGAGGGTGAGCAGTTCTTC
NA | many | TRBJ1-3 | TRBV6-2/TRBV6-3 | CASSSTTGNTIYF | TGTGCCAGCAGTTCTACAACGGGAAACACCATATATTTT
TRBD2 | NA | TRBJ2-7 | TRBV7-6 | CASSLGGAGGPSYEQYF | TGTGCCAGCAGCTTAGGGGGGGCGGGAGGGCCCTCCTACGAGCAGTACTTC
TRBD2 | once | TRBJ2-7 | TRBV6-5 | CASKGLAPSYEQYF | TGTGCCAGCAAGGGACTAGCCCCCTCCTACGAGCAGTACTTC
TRBD2 | NA | TRBJ2-7 | TRBV9 | CASSGGPSGEHYDQYF | TGTGCCAGCAGTGGGGGTCCTAGCGGAGAACACTACGATCAGTACTTC
NA | NA | TRBJ2-4 | TRBV10-3 | CAISDKGFDNIQYF | TGTGCCATCAGTGATAAGGGCTTCGACAACATTCAGTACTTC
TRBD2 | few | TRBJ2-2 | TRBV20-1 | CSAHAGAGELFF | TGCAGTGCTCACGCGGGGGCCGGGGAGCTGTTTTTT
NA | NA | TRBJ1-1 | TRBV12-3/TRBV12-4 | CASSATEAFF | TGTGCCAGCAGTGCCACTGAAGCTTTCTTT
TRBD1 | NA | TRBJ1-6 | TRBV9 | CAGSSPQGAENSPLHF | TGTGCCGGCAGCTCCCCACAGGGGGCGGAAAATTCACCCCTCCACTTT
NA | once | TRBJ2-1 | TRBV7-6 | CASSLARGVYNEQFF | TGTGCCAGCAGCTTAGCCAGGGGAGTATACAATGAGCAGTTCTTC
NA | NA | TRBJ2-6 | TRBV7-9 | CASSPGANVLTF | TGTGCCAGCTCCCCTGGGGCCAACGTCCTGACTTTC
NA | NA | TRBJ2-5 | TRBV19 | CASSIDQETQYF | TGTGCCAGTAGTATAGACCAAGAGACCCAGTACTTC
NA | NA | TRBJ2-7 | TRBV20-1 | CSATLFRGHEQYF | TGCAGTGCTACTCTCTTCAGGGGCCACGAGCAGTACTTC
TRBD2 | NA | TRBJ2-7 | TRBV15 | CATSRASGGGYEQYF | TGTGCCACCAGCAGAGCTAGCGGGGGGGGCTACGAGCAGTACTTC
NA | NA | TRBJ2-7 | TRBV2 | CASSSSRTQYEQYF | TGTGCCAGCAGTAGCTCGCGCACACAATACGAGCAGTACTTC
NA | many | TRBJ1-4 | TRBV14 | CASSQDGGLAEKLFF | TGCGCCAGCAGCCAAGACGGGGGGCTCGCTGAAAAACTGTTTTTT